This TCR beta chain originates from a study of shared clonotypes between healthy human individuals. CDR3 length equals 13 residues. V was shortened by 4 bases and J by 5 bases, with 11 bases between the two germline ends. Germline CDR1 is SGHNT and CDR2 is YYREEE (reference sequence). Study outcomes and limitations: The study found lower generation probabilities in non-shared clonotypes than in those shared by all four donors.

Notes on this clone: Antigen unknown.

Sequencing used immunoSEQ multiplex PCR; TCRdb keeps in-frame clones, though not all of them. The data show 730,000 or so clones, roughly 70% seen once. The sequencing sample was made of memory CD4+ T cells sorted from blood. The sample's subset: CD45RA-negative fraction. The genes are TRBV5-4 and TRBJ2-3; no firm D call. The clonotype originates from a woman in her thirties in good health. CDR3 sequence (DNA): TGTGCCAGCAGCCAAGAGATACAAGATACGCAGTATTTT. Residues: CASSQEIQDTQYF.